The 31 T cell receptor beta chains presented below share a single source sample, sequenced in a study of blood T cell repertoires in COVID-19. Clones were sequenced by immunoSEQ multiplex PCR, and TCRdb holds only the in-frame ones, with some missing. The sample contains 200,000 to 250,000 clones, about 83% of which appear only once. The sample comprised PBMCs or T cells enriched from blood (not recorded which). The receptors originated from a woman aged 40-49 years who had been exposed to COVID-19.

The chain employs TRBV14 and TRBJ2-3; the D is unclear. The germline V gene encodes CDR1 SGHDN and CDR2 FVKESK. The CDR3 is 14 residues long. V dropped 10 bases and J dropped 0 bases, with 14 bases sitting between them. CDR3 in DNA: TGTGCCACCATGCGGCTTGCTAGCACAGATACGCAGTATTTT. Its protein is CATMRLASTDTQYF.

This clone showed up just once. The chain has TRBV5-4 and TRBJ2-3; 8 bases are a match to TRBD2. Losses at the gene ends were 6 bases for V and 2 bases for J; bases not matched to a gene: 5. The CDR3 has 14 residues. CDR1 and CDR2 from the germline V gene are SGHNT and YYREEE (reference sequence). CDR3 sequence reads: CASTSGGDTDTQYF. The CDR3 region has the DNA TGTGCCAGCACCTCGGGGGGGGACACAGATACGCAGTATTTT.

This clone was seen a few times. The V and J genes are TRBV6-2 or TRBV6-3 and TRBJ1-2, with D unclear. The CDR3 extends over 15 amino acids. Looked up from germline, CDR1 is MNHEY and CDR2 is SVGEGT. The V end was cut by 2 bases, the J end by 4 bases, with 14 bases between. CDR3 loop: CASSYPAGSIYGYTF. The DNA of the CDR3 is TGTGCCAGCAGTTACCCCGCCGGTTCCATCTATGGCTACACCTTC.

The V gene is TRBV5-6, the J gene TRBJ1-5; D possibly corresponds to TRBD1 (5 bases). The CDR3 is 14 amino acids. Trimming took 3 bases from V and 4 from J, leaving 11 bases between them. From germline, CDR1 is SGHDT and CDR2 YYEEEE. CDR3 sequence: CASSSKGVNQPQHF. CDR3 sequence (DNA): TGTGCCAGCAGCTCCAAAGGGGTAAATCAGCCCCAGCATTTT.

The J gene is TRBJ1-5, the V gene TRBV20-1; a possible D gene is TRBD1 (6 bases). CDR3 length equals 16 residues. Germline assignment: CDR1 DFQATT and CDR2 SNEGSKA (reference sequence). The V end lost 3 bases, the J end lost 5 bases, and 20 bases lay between the germline ends. CDR3 in DNA: TGCAGTGCTAGTTACGTAAGGGGGTATGGAGATCAGCCCCAGCATTTT. It yields the protein CSASYVRGYGDQPQHF.

CDR3 nucleotides: TGTGCCATCAGTGCAGCGTCCACAGATACGCAGTATTTT. This sequence encodes CAISAASTDTQYF. The genes are TRBV10-3 and TRBJ2-3; no clear D gene. The V and J ends lost 4 bases and 2 bases respectively, with 7 bases between them. Germline V gene sequence: CDR1 ENHRY, CDR2 SYGVKD. The CDR3 totals 13 residues.

The J gene is TRBJ1-2, the V gene TRBV4-1, with 11 bases identical to TRBD1. Germline values: CDR1 MGHRA, CDR2 YSYEKL. The CDR3 is 15 amino acids. With 2 bases clipped from V and 7 bases from J, the junction kept 6 bases outside the gene matches. CDR3 sequence reads: CASSQTGQGVLGYTF. In nucleotides, the CDR3 is TGCGCCAGCAGCCAAACGGGACAGGGGGTCCTTGGCTACACCTTC.

V gene TRBV27 combines with J gene TRBJ2-5; TRBD2 is a possible D gene (5 bases). V was shortened by 0 bases and J by 7 bases, with 18 bases between the two germline ends. The CDR3 is made up of 16 amino acids. From germline, CDR1 is MNHEY and CDR2 SMNVEV (reference sequence). The CDR3 bases are TGTGCCAGCAGTTTATCGGAGGACTGGGAAAGAGGGACCCAGTACTTC. It yields the protein CASSLSEDWERGTQYF.

This clone appeared once. In DNA, the CDR3 is TGTGCCAGCAGCTTCCTTGTAGCGACAGGGGGTCTCCAGAACACTGAAGCTTTCTTT. It is translated as CASSFLVATGGLQNTEAFF. The chain has TRBV5-4 and TRBJ1-1, with 9 bases fitting TRBD1. The V gene's germline CDR1 is SGHNT and CDR2 YYREEE (reference sequence). Trimming removed 2 bases from V and 1 base from J; junction bases left unmatched: 15. This CDR3 comprises 19 residues.

The chain joins TRBV6-5 to TRBJ2-7; 8 nucleotides align to TRBD1. Per germline, CDR1 MNHEY and CDR2 SVGAGI. With V trimmed by 2 bases and J by 3 bases, 6 bases remained unmatched. The CDR3 covers 15 residues. In DNA, the CDR3 is TGTGCCAGCAGTTACCGAGGACAGGGAGGCTACGAGCAGTACTTC. Translation gives CASSYRGQGGYEQYF.

This chain links TRBV4-1 with TRBJ2-3; D is undetermined. V was shortened by 4 bases and J by 1 base, with 18 bases between the two germline ends. CDR3 length: 17 residues. Germline CDR1 reads MGHRA; CDR2 reads YSYEKL. The CDR3 region is CASSLISPRTGTDTQYF. In DNA form, the CDR3 reads TGCGCCAGCAGCCTTATTAGCCCCAGAACTGGCACAGATACGCAGTATTTT.

The chain has TRBV19 and TRBJ1-5; D possibly corresponds to TRBD1 (6 bases). V was clipped by 3 bases and J by 5 bases, with 14 bases between them. Germline-derived CDR1 and CDR2 are LNHDA and SQIVND (reference sequence). The CDR3 contains 15 residues. DNA for the CDR3: TGTGCCAGTAGTATGTCCGGGACACTCGATCAGCCCCAGCATTTT. Translation gives CASSMSGTLDQPQHF.

The rearrangement joins TRBV5-6 to TRBJ2-3; the match to TRBD1 covers 8 bases. CDR3 length equals 16 residues. J gave up 5 bases and V 5 bases, and 13 bases lay outside the gene matches. CDR1 and CDR2 from the germline V gene are SGHDT and YYEEEE. CDR3 residues: CASSLQDRVGRDTQYF. In DNA, the CDR3 is TGTGCCAGCAGTTTACAGGACAGGGTCGGTAGAGATACGCAGTATTTT. Variable domain in full (rest from reference TRBV5-6 and TRBJ2-3): DAGVTQSPTHLIKTRGQQVTLRCSPKSGHDTVSWYQQALGQGPQFIFQYYEEEERQRGNFPDRFSGHQFPNYSSELNVNALLLGDSALYLCASSLQDRVGRDTQYFGPGTRLTVL.

This clone was seen only a few times. The chain joins TRBV6-1 to TRBJ1-4, with D hard to call. This CDR3 has 15 amino acids. Trimming took 2 bases from V and 6 from J, leaving 13 bases between them. In germline, CDR1 is MNHNS, CDR2 SASEGT. CDR3 bases: TGTGCCAGCAGTGAAAGAAGTGCCGGGGATGAAAAACTGTTTTTT. Amino acids: CASSERSAGDEKLFF.

CDR3 amino acids: CASSQVVSGGNSEFF. The CDR3 DNA reads TGCGCCAGCAGCCAAGTCGTTAGCGGGGGCAACTCGGAGTTCTTC. The V call is TRBV4-1, the J call TRBJ2-1, with 9 positions matching TRBD2. Germline trimming cut 1 base from V and 14 bases from J; bases unmatched to any gene: 12. Looked up from germline, CDR1 is MGHRA and CDR2 is YSYEKL. The CDR3 is 15 residues long.

The J gene is TRBJ1-2, the V gene TRBV6-2 or TRBV6-3; weak D call: TRBD1 (6 bases). CDR1 and CDR2 from the germline V gene are MNHEY and SVGEGT. The CDR3 spans 14 residues. The germline V and J ends were trimmed by 4 bases and 7 bases, with 16 bases remaining between them. CDR3 DNA: TGTGCCAGCAGTTCCTACAGGGAAGGTACTGGCTACACCTTC. Translated: CASSSYREGTGYTF.

V is TRBV19 and J is TRBJ2-5; weak D call: TRBD2 (6 bases). Trimming stripped 0 bases from V and 9 bases from J, with 11 bases between. Germline V lookup: CDR1 LNHDA, CDR2 SQIVND (reference sequence). The CDR3 is 13 residues long. The CDR3 DNA is TGTGCCAGTAGTATAGACTCACCGGGGGCCCAGTACTTC. Protein sequence: CASSIDSPGAQYF.

CDR3 loop: CASSLAGGPRGETQYF. In DNA, the CDR3 is TGCGCCAGCAGCTTGGCCGGGGGGCCCCGGGGGGAGACCCAGTACTTC. The rearrangement joins TRBV5-1 to TRBJ2-5, with TRBD2 as a possible D gene (7 bases). V lost 0 bases, J lost 5 bases, and 17 bases lay in between. CDR1 SGHRS and CDR2 YFSETQ come from the germline V gene. The CDR3 contains 16 residues.

The chain employs TRBV28 and TRBJ2-7; D ambiguous. The V gene lost 2 bases and the J gene lost 6 bases, with 11 bases spanning the gap. The CDR3 is 13 amino acids. Germline V gene data show CDR1 as MDHEN and CDR2 as SYDVKM. CDR3 DNA: TGTGCCAGCAGTTTACCCCAGATTGCCGAGCAGTACTTC. Encoded protein: CASSLPQIAEQYF.

The chain uses TRBV18 and TRBJ1-1; no clear D. The CDR3 contains 14 residues. Deletions cut 0 bases from V and 3 bases from J, with 8 bases between. Looked up from germline, CDR1 is KGHSH and CDR2 is LQKENI. The CDR3 region is CASSPPNTDTEAFF. DNA for the CDR3: TGTGCCAGCTCACCACCGAATACAGACACTGAAGCTTTCTTT.

The chain couples TRBV19 to TRBJ2-2; TRBD1 matches at 7 bases. The germline V gene encodes CDR1 LNHDA and CDR2 SQIVND (reference sequence). The CDR3 length is 13 residues. Trimming took 7 bases from V and 5 from J; bases not matched to a gene: 4. CDR3 sequence (DNA): TGTGCCAGTATCGAGACAGGGACCGGGGAGCTGTTTTTT. Its protein product is CASIETGTGELFF.

The V gene is TRBV2, the J gene TRBJ1-2, with a weak D call TRBD1 (5 bases). Per germline, CDR1 SNHLY and CDR2 FYNNEI. Trimming removed 4 bases from V and 2 bases from J, with 8 bases in between. The CDR3 covers 13 residues. The CDR3 nucleotides are TGTGCCAGCAGTGGACAGCTCAACTATGGCTACACCTTC. Protein: CASSGQLNYGYTF.

V gene TRBV7-8 combines with J gene TRBJ1-2, with 8 bases identical to TRBD1. CDR1 and CDR2 from the germline V gene are SGHVS and FQNEAQ. After removal of 3 bases from V and 3 bases from J, the junction contained 9 bases not matched to a gene. The length of the CDR3 is 16 residues. The CDR3 is CASSFRNSGQDYGYTF. The CDR3 DNA is TGTGCCAGCAGCTTTCGCAATTCGGGACAGGACTATGGCTACACCTTC.

The chain links TRBV27 to TRBJ2-5; tentatively, D is TRBD2 (5 bases). Trimming removed 4 bases from V and 1 base from J, with 13 bases in between. This CDR3 comprises 15 residues. CDR1 is MNHEY, CDR2 SMNVEV, per germline (reference sequence). In DNA, the CDR3 is TGTGCCAGCAGTTCACTAGAGAGGACCCAAGAGACCCAGTACTTC. It encodes CASSSLERTQETQYF.

This clone was recorded only once. This chain links TRBV11-2 with TRBJ2-5; 10 bases are shared with TRBD2. Per germline, CDR1 SGHAT and CDR2 FQNNGV. The CDR3 totals 17 residues. The trim removed 1 base at V and 5 bases at J, leaving 10 bases unmatched. The CDR3 DNA reads as TGTGCCAGCAGCTTAGTCCTCCAACTAGCGGGGCGGGAGACCCAGTACTTC. The encoded protein is CASSLVLQLAGRETQYF.

The chain employs TRBV29-1 and TRBJ1-2; TRBD1 aligns across 11 bases. The ends lost 5 bases at V and 7 bases at J; junction bases unmatched: 6. Germline V gene data show CDR1 as SQVTM and CDR2 as ANQGSEA. This CDR3 has 13 residues. The CDR3 coding sequence is TGCAGCGTTACGGGACAGGGGGAAGGTGGCTACACCTTC. Translation: CSVTGQGEGGYTF.

The V gene is TRBV28, the J gene TRBJ1-5; D is ambiguous. The V gene lost 3 bases and the J gene lost 2 bases, with 11 bases spanning the gap. The CDR3 is 15 amino acids. Germline V CDR1 and CDR2: MDHEN, SYDVKM. The CDR3 loop is CASSLSTRGNQPQHF. As DNA, the CDR3 is TGTGCCAGCAGTTTGTCAACTCGGGGCAATCAGCCCCAGCATTTT.

This chain links TRBV7-2 with TRBJ1-5; D is uncertain. CDR3 length: 14 amino acids. Trimming took off 5 bases at V and 4 bases at J, with 12 bases between the two ends. The V gene's germline CDR1 is SGHTA and CDR2 FQGNSA. CDR3 sequence (DNA): TGTGCCAGCAGCAAGGATAGCCCGAATCAGCCCCAGCATTTT. Encoded protein: CASSKDSPNQPQHF.

The rearrangement links TRBV5-6 to TRBJ2-7; TRBD1 is a possible D gene (6 bases). The V gene lost 1 base and the J gene lost 2 bases, with 10 bases spanning the gap. Germline CDR1 is SGHDT and CDR2 is YYEEEE. The CDR3 is made up of 14 amino acids. The CDR3 sequence: CASSLNRAAYEQYF. In DNA form, the CDR3 reads TGTGCCAGCAGCTTGAACAGGGCCGCCTACGAGCAGTACTTC. Based on the CDR3 plus reference TRBV5-6 and TRBJ2-7, the full variable domain is DAGVTQSPTHLIKTRGQQVTLRCSPKSGHDTVSWYQQALGQGPQFIFQYYEEEERQRGNFPDRFSGHQFPNYSSELNVNALLLGDSALYLCASSLNRAAYEQYFGPGTRLTVT.

CDR3 nucleotide sequence: TGTGCCAGCAGCGCAAAAAGTGACATTGGAAACTATGGCTACACCTTC. It encodes CASSAKSDIGNYGYTF. The chain combines TRBV7-9 with TRBJ1-2; D remains unclear. V was shortened by 5 bases and J by 2 bases, with 18 bases between the two germline ends. The CDR3 contains 16 residues. Germline V lookup: CDR1 SEHNR, CDR2 FQNEAQ (reference sequence).

The V and J genes are TRBV7-9 and TRBJ1-4, with 10 bases that match TRBD1. The junction had 2 bases not matched to a gene; V was cut back by 5 bases and J by 2 bases. CDR1 SEHNR and CDR2 FQNEAQ come from the germline V gene (reference sequence). CDR3 length: 15 residues. CDR3 in DNA: TGTGCCAGCAGCAGACAGGGGGCGACTAATGAAAAACTGTTTTTT. Translated, it gives CASSRQGATNEKLFF.